These 32 T cell receptor beta chains were all obtained from the same sample, sequenced in a study of CD8+CD57+ T cells in acquired aplastic anemia. Genomic DNA templated the TCR beta VDJ and CDR3 profiling. MiXCR, applied by TCRdb to the reads, yields one record per CDR3 protein. This table holds about 160,000 distinct CDR3 sequences, about two thirds found once. CD8+CD57+ cell expansion, shown by flow cytometry, had occurred in the patients selected for sequencing. Material: sorted CD4+, CD8+, or CD8+CD57+ T cells (not recorded which) from PBMCs. Receptors were obtained from a human donor with aplastic anemia.

The chain is built from TRBV29-1 and TRBJ1-1, with D perhaps matching TRBD1 (6 bases). In germline, CDR1 is SQVTM, CDR2 ANQGSEA. The V end lost 7 bases, the J end lost 2 bases, and 20 bases lay between the germline ends. There are 15 residues in the CDR3. The CDR3 reads CSGNVAGHINTEAFF. The CDR3 nucleotides read TGCAGCGGGAATGTGGCGGGACATATTAACACTGAAGCTTTCTTT.

The chain combines TRBV24-1 with TRBJ2-1; perhaps D is TRBD1 or TRBD2 (5 bases each). V was shortened by 3 bases and J by 4 bases, with 12 bases between the two germline ends. CDR1 and CDR2 (germline): KGHDR, SFDVKD. The CDR3 contains 15 residues. The CDR3 DNA reads TGTGCCACCAGTGATATAGCTGGGGGTTACAATGAGCAGTTCTTC. It translates to CATSDIAGGYNEQFF.

This clonotype has at least ten counts. The V and J genes are TRBV20-1 and TRBJ1-1; D remains unclear. V was cut by 0 bases and J by 0 bases, with 14 bases left in between. In germline, CDR1 is DFQATT, CDR2 SNEGSKA (reference sequence). The CDR3 length is 16 residues. For the CDR3, the DNA is TGCAGTGCTAGAGATATGGAGGAGGGAGTGAACACTGAAGCTTTCTTT. Protein product: CSARDMEEGVNTEAFF.

Concerning this clonotype: A single base separates this from a much larger clone, so it may be a read error. The gene calls are TRBV5-5 and TRBJ2-6, with 8 bases identical to TRBD1. The CDR3 length is 16 residues. The germline gives CDR1 SGHKS, CDR2 YYEKEE (reference sequence). CDR3 in DNA: TGCGTCAGCAGCCAAGGACAGGGCTCTGGGGCCAACGTCCTGACTTTC. As protein: CVSSQGQGSGANVLTF.

This chain connects TRBV19 to TRBJ2-6, with 8 bases aligning to TRBD1. The germline V gene encodes CDR1 LNHDA and CDR2 SQIVND (reference sequence). The CDR3 has 16 residues. Trimming removed 9 bases from V and 0 bases from J; junction bases left unmatched: 7. The CDR3 here is CASRQGQTSGANVLTF. For the CDR3, the DNA is TGTGCCAGCAGACAGGGGCAAACCTCTGGGGCCAACGTCCTGACTTTC.

This clonotype has more than one count but fewer than ten. In DNA, the CDR3 is TGCAGCGTTGATGCAGTGGAGAACTATGGCTACACCTTC. It codes for CSVDAVENYGYTF. This chain connects TRBV29-1 to TRBJ1-2; D ambiguous. CDR1 and CDR2 from the germline V gene are SQVTM and ANQGSEA. Trimming shortened V by 3 bases and J by 2 bases, and 10 bases separated the two germline ends. This CDR3 is built from 13 residues.

This rearrangement joins TRBV24-1 to TRBJ1-5; TRBD1 matches 9 bases. V gave up 9 bases and J gave up 3 bases; unmatched junction bases: 5. Germline V gene sequence: CDR1 KGHDR, CDR2 SFDVKD. There are 14 residues in the CDR3. CDR3 sequence reads: CATLGQGLNQPQHF. The CDR3 coding sequence is TGTGCCACCTTGGGACAGGGACTCAATCAGCCCCAGCATTTT.

This chain links TRBV2 with TRBJ1-5, with a weak D call TRBD1 (5 bases). Trimming took off 7 bases at V and 4 bases at J, with 11 bases between the two ends. Looked up from germline, CDR1 is SNHLY and CDR2 is FYNNEI. CDR3 length equals 13 residues. CDR3 residues: CASNRDGNQPQHF. The CDR3 region has the DNA TGTGCCAGCAATCGGGACGGTAATCAGCCCCAGCATTTT.

This clonotype was observed once. The genes are TRBV19 and TRBJ1-1, with 10 nucleotides matching TRBD1. Per germline, CDR1 LNHDA and CDR2 SQIVND (reference sequence). The length of the CDR3 is 14 residues. The trim removed 3 bases at V and 5 bases at J, leaving 3 bases unmatched. The CDR3 DNA is TGTGCCAGTAGTATTCGGGACAGGGGTACTGAAGCTTTCTTT. This codes for CASSIRDRGTEAFF.

This sequence joins TRBV19 and TRBJ1-3, with 9 nucleotides matching TRBD1. CDR1 and CDR2 (germline): LNHDA, SQIVND (reference sequence). Unmatched junction bases numbered 3, after V lost 6 bases and J lost 0 bases. The length of the CDR3 is 15 residues. CDR3 in DNA: TGTGCCAGTAGGGGACAGGGAGGCTCTGGAAACACCATATATTTT. Residues: CASRGQGGSGNTIYF.

By frequency in the sample, this clonotype is medium-sized. The chain employs TRBV10-3 and TRBJ1-1, with D possibly TRBD1 on 5 matching bases. Trimming cost V 2 bases and J 2 bases, with 15 bases left between them. Germline lookup yields CDR1 ENHRY and CDR2 SYGVKD. The CDR3 is 16 amino acids. In DNA, the CDR3 is TGTGCCATCAGTGAGACAGGTACCCACCCTAACACTGAAGCTTTCTTT. Protein product: CAISETGTHPNTEAFF.

The rearrangement links TRBV20-1 to TRBJ1-1; D not resolved. The V end lost 7 bases, the J end lost 8 bases, and 17 bases lay between the germline ends. The CDR3 is 12 residues long. Germline-derived CDR1 and CDR2 are DFQATT and SNEGSKA (reference sequence). CDR3 nucleotides: TGCAGTGAAGCGAGGGTAGGTCGAGAAGCTTTCTTT. Translation: CSEARVGREAFF.

This chain joins TRBV5-1 and TRBJ2-7, with a tentative D call TRBD1 (6 bases). Germline loops: CDR1 SGHRS, CDR2 YFSETQ. The length of the CDR3 is 14 residues. Trimming removed 4 bases from V and 2 bases from J, with 13 bases in between. DNA for the CDR3: TGCGCCAGCAGCATCCGACAGGTACCCTACGAGCAGTACTTC. Translating gives CASSIRQVPYEQYF.

This clonotype showed up just a few times. The chain employs TRBV20-1 and TRBJ1-1; D is undetermined. The germline gives CDR1 DFQATT, CDR2 SNEGSKA (reference sequence). The CDR3 is 12 amino acids. V lost 6 bases to trimming and J lost 8 bases, with 16 bases between them. Written as DNA, the CDR3 is TGCAGTGCAAATGAGGCTAGGGAAGAAGCTTTCTTT. This gives the protein CSANEAREEAFF.

The genes are TRBV6-2 or TRBV6-3 and TRBJ2-7; 7 bases fit TRBD2. The CDR3 is 15 amino acids. The germline V gene encodes CDR1 MNHEY and CDR2 SVGEGT. V lost 7 bases, J lost 0 bases, and 9 bases stayed unmatched. The DNA of the CDR3 is TGTGCCAGCATTGGAGGGGAGGGGCGCTCCTACGAGCAGTACTTC. Amino acid sequence: CASIGGEGRSYEQYF.

This chain connects TRBV5-1 to TRBJ2-1, with 7 bases matching TRBD1. Germline CDR1 is SGHRS and CDR2 is YFSETQ. Losses at the gene ends were 1 base for V and 0 bases for J; bases not matched to a gene: 7. This CDR3 has 17 amino acids. The CDR3 bases are TGCGCCAGCAGCTTGCCCACACCAGGGGGCTCCTACAATGAGCAGTTCTTC. As protein: CASSLPTPGGSYNEQFF.

The CDR3 loop reads CASSRTGQDFSSYNSPLHF. The CDR3 nucleotides read TGCGCCAGCAGCAGAACGGGACAGGACTTCAGCTCCTATAATTCACCCCTCCACTTT. This chain uses TRBV5-1 with TRBJ1-6; 8 positions match TRBD1. CDR3 length: 19 residues. The germline gives CDR1 SGHRS, CDR2 YFSETQ. V dropped 4 bases and J dropped 0; count of bases not matched to a gene: 12.

The CDR3 loop reads CSADDTSPYEQYF. Written as DNA, the CDR3 is TGCAGTGCCGATGACACGAGCCCCTACGAGCAGTACTTC. The V gene is TRBV20-1, the J gene TRBJ2-7; D ambiguous. CDR1 and CDR2 from the germline V gene are DFQATT and SNEGSKA (reference sequence). The CDR3 is made up of 13 amino acids. V lost 6 bases and J lost 2, with 14 bases in between.

This chain joins TRBV6-5 and TRBJ2-3; TRBD1 aligns across 7 bases. Germline values: CDR1 MNHEY, CDR2 SVGAGI. Trimming cost V 8 bases and J 6 bases; bases outside gene matches: 17. The CDR3 covers 16 residues. DNA of the CDR3: TGTGCCAGCGGATACGCCCTGACAGGGAAGTCGGATACGCAGTATTTT. Residues: CASGYALTGKSDTQYF.

With respect to this clonotype: This clone may be a read error of a much larger clone one base away. This chain connects TRBV15 to TRBJ1-3; 8 bases agree with TRBD1. Germline trimming cut 0 bases from V and 3 bases from J; bases unmatched to any gene: 7. The V gene's germline CDR1 is LNHNV and CDR2 YYDKDF (reference sequence). The CDR3 contains 17 residues. Here the CDR3 reads CATSRDSADRVGNTIYF. DNA for the CDR3: TGTGCCACCAGCAGAGATTCGGCGGACAGGGTTGGAAACACCATATATTTT.

This clonotype was detected only a few times. This sequence joins TRBV20-1 and TRBJ2-7; 8 nucleotides agree with TRBD2. J lost 5 bases, V lost 3 bases, and 9 bases had no gene match. This CDR3 contains 14 residues. From germline, CDR1 is DFQATT and CDR2 SNEGSKA (reference sequence). The CDR3 spells CSARDPGGPDEQYF. As DNA, the CDR3 is TGCAGTGCTAGGGATCCGGGGGGGCCAGACGAGCAGTACTTC.

The rearrangement joins TRBV2 to TRBJ1-6; TRBD1 aligns across 9 bases. CDR1 SNHLY and CDR2 FYNNEI come from the germline V gene. After removal of 9 bases from V and 7 bases from J, the junction contained 13 bases not matched to a gene. The CDR3 has 16 amino acids. CDR3 nucleotides: TGTGCCAGACGGGAACAGGGGGCGTCGGGAAATTCACCCCTCCACTTT. As protein: CARREQGASGNSPLHF.

The chain uses TRBV24-1 and TRBJ1-1, with no clear D. Trimming took 3 bases from V and 4 from J, leaving 5 bases between them. In germline, CDR1 is KGHDR, CDR2 SFDVKD. The CDR3 is 12 residues long. The CDR3 nucleotides are TGTGCCACCAGTGATCGAAGCACTGAAGCTTTCTTT. Translation gives CATSDRSTEAFF.

About this clonotype itself: The conserved final phenylalanine or tryptophan is absent from the CDR3, which likely points to a read error. The J gene is TRBJ2-2, the V gene TRBV6-4; TRBD2 might be the D (6 bases). The length of the CDR3 is 13 residues. CDR1 is MRHNA, CDR2 SNTAGT, per germline. Trimming took off 4 bases at V and 3 bases at J, with 6 bases between the two ends. CDR3: CASSAGDTGELFL. CDR3 nucleotide sequence: TGTGCCAGCAGTGCGGGGGACACCGGGGAGCTGTTTCTT.

The rearrangement joins TRBV9 to TRBJ2-7; D is perhaps TRBD1 or TRBD2 (5 bases each). Germline V gene data show CDR1 as SGDLS and CDR2 as YYNGEE. The CDR3 covers 16 residues. With 0 bases removed from V and 2 bases from J, the gap between germline ends came to 15 bases. The CDR3 is CASSVGGTDPTYEQYF. CDR3 DNA sequence: TGTGCCAGCAGCGTAGGGGGGACGGACCCTACCTACGAGCAGTACTTC.

This clonotype was found once. The chain carries TRBV5-4 and TRBJ2-1, with a possible D match to TRBD2 (5 bases). V lost 4 bases to trimming and J lost 4 bases, with 15 bases between them. The CDR3 runs 15 residues. Germline CDR1 SGHNT, CDR2 YYREEE (reference sequence). The CDR3 protein is CASSQDLGSYNEQFF. DNA of the CDR3: TGTGCCAGCAGCCAAGATCTTGGGAGTTACAATGAGCAGTTCTTC.

V usage is TRBV25-1 and J usage is TRBJ1-4; the D gene is possibly TRBD1 (6 bases). Per germline, CDR1 MGHDK and CDR2 SYGVNS. The CDR3 spans 14 residues. Trimming cost V 2 bases and J 2 bases, with 6 bases left between them. As DNA, the CDR3 is TGTGCCAGCAGTGAACAGGGGACTAATGAAAAACTGTTTTTT. It is translated as CASSEQGTNEKLFF.

This chain connects TRBV29-1 to TRBJ1-1, with a possible D match to TRBD1 (5 bases). CDR3 length: 13 amino acids. Germline-derived CDR1 and CDR2 are SQVTM and ANQGSEA. The V and J ends lost 7 bases and 0 bases respectively, with 12 bases between them. For the CDR3, the DNA is TGCAGCGGTAGGGGTCACTTGAACACTGAAGCTTTCTTT. Encoded protein: CSGRGHLNTEAFF.

The rearrangement joins TRBV7-2 to TRBJ2-7; D unresolved. Germline values: CDR1 SGHTA, CDR2 FQGNSA. The V and J ends lost 6 bases and 4 bases respectively, with 16 bases between them. This CDR3 region has 14 residues. The CDR3 DNA reads TGTGCCAGCAGGCGCAGAAGCCTTGGATACGAGCAGTACTTC. This gives the protein CASRRRSLGYEQYF.

The CDR3 protein is CSARDWTSGRPETQYF. CDR3 sequence (DNA): TGCAGTGCTAGAGACTGGACTAGCGGGAGACCAGAGACCCAGTACTTC. The rearrangement links TRBV20-1 to TRBJ2-5; 13 bases agree with TRBD2. Germline V gene lookup returns CDR1 DFQATT and CDR2 SNEGSKA (reference sequence). The CDR3 has 16 residues. V dropped 0 bases and J dropped 4; count of bases not matched to a gene: 5.

V is TRBV10-3 and J is TRBJ1-1, with D uncertain. Germline V gene data show CDR1 as ENHRY and CDR2 as SYGVKD. Trimming stripped 6 bases from V and 3 bases from J, with 11 bases between. The CDR3 has 13 amino acids. The CDR3 loop reads CAISANKDTEAFF. In nucleotides, the CDR3 is TGTGCCATCAGCGCGAACAAGGACACTGAAGCTTTCTTT.

This sequence joins TRBV29-1 and TRBJ2-2; a weak D match, TRBD2 (6 bases). CDR3 length: 15 residues. The germline V gene has CDR1 SQVTM and CDR2 ANQGSEA. V dropped 4 bases and J dropped 0 bases, with 12 bases sitting between them. The CDR3 nucleotides read TGCAGCGTTGGTGGGAGGAGCGCGAACACCGGGGAGCTGTTTTTT. Translated: CSVGGRSANTGELFF.